This record concerns one T cell receptor (beta chain) sequence. Here immunoSEQ multiplex PCR was the method, and the copy in TCRdb shows in-frame clones only, minus some. The sample records about 67,000 clones, roughly nine tenths being singletons. These data come from a study of T cell changes during pregnancy in multiple sclerosis. The CDR3 runs 11 residues. V was trimmed by 8 bases and J by 2 bases, leaving 9 bases between them. Germline V lookup: CDR1 GTSNPN, CDR2 SVGIG (reference sequence). The TCR comes from a female donor with multiple sclerosis, enrolled in a pregnancy study. J is TRBJ1-2 and V is TRBV30; D unresolved. Source: peripheral blood, taken in the second trimester of pregnancy. DNA of the CDR3: TGTGCCGCGGGATACAACTATGGCTACACCTTC. Translation: CAAGYNYGYTF.